This section outlines one TCR beta chain sequence together with its context. The count of this clonotype is one. Its target antigen remains unknown. Base-call qualities are not available, and no considerably larger clone is one nucleotide away. A lone read gives weak evidence. Donors were around 37 systemically healthy Caucasian individuals from Russia aged roughly 6 to 90 years. Ten milliliters of peripheral blood were collected from each donor into EDTA-treated Vacutainer tubes. Ficoll-Paque density-gradient centrifugation was used to isolate PBMCs, with at least 6.5 million per sample. Total RNA was extracted from PBMCs with Trizol reagent, with at least 6 micrograms obtained per sample. The percentages of naive CD45RAhigh/CD27high T cells were determined by flow cytometry on a PBMC aliquot from every donor. The sample originates from a study of blood T cells in healthy people across ages (dated by TCRdb to the mid-2010s). The study in broad terms: In model experiments, template switching captured roughly one uniquely barcoded TCR beta cDNA molecule for every two T cells. For two donors (one aged 18 to 30 and one aged 80 or older), the study analyzed two additional independent replicas of 1 million unique cDNA reads from the same blood draw. Age-related changes in TCR beta repertoire diversity were measured in the study by deep sequencing normalized with unique cDNA molecular identifiers. To avoid experimental bias, donors of different ages were randomly spread across the sequencing lanes. The donors were split into four age groups: young (average roughly 15 years), middle-aged (roughly 39), aged (roughly 65) and long-lived (roughly 77). Study-level results and caveats: Conclusive comparison of naive and antigen-experienced compartments was prevented by the profiling of bulk unsorted PBMCs. As age increased, observed TCR beta diversity per million T cells dropped in a roughly linear way, and a significant reduction was already evident by age roughly 40. The long-lived group showed more naive CD4+ T cells, fewer expanded clones and increased TCR diversity than the aged group, suggesting age selection. Because the CMV infection status of the donors was unknown, age-related changes in expanded clonotypes may potentially have been confounded. The percentage of naive T cells measured by flow cytometry correlated strongly with observed TCR beta diversity. Total diversity estimates from one million sequenced T cells were considered lower bounds and underestimates.

Library method: 5' RACE. Instrument used: Illumina HiSeq 2500. A second roughly 6 to 12 cycle PCR used a sample-barcoded 5' primer and a J-beta primer mix. A template-switch 5' adaptor carrying 12 random nucleotides introduced a unique molecular identifier onto each TCR beta cDNA molecule. Each sample yielded at least 3 million CDR3-containing paired-end reads. First-strand cDNA was synthesized from all RNA with the Mint cDNA synthesis kit, primed by a TRBC-specific oligonucleotide. Following uracil-DNA glycosylase treatment, all cDNA underwent a first 18-cycle PCR with the universal primers M1SS and BC2_uni_R. Per the original workflow: Normalization of each sample was performed by random selection of 1 million high-quality reads, each carrying a distinct molecular identifier. Instead of being binned into consensus sequences, reads that shared molecular identifiers were thrown out. MiTCR, set to a Q25 quality threshold and the strictest error-elimination algorithm, was used for CDR3 identification, clonotype clustering and error correction. A nonparametric unseen species model with Euler transformation was used to estimate a lower bound on total TCR beta diversity. The public reads were reanalyzed by TCRdb: fastp trimming at Q25, MiXCR alignment, in-frame beta chains only. A single entry per CDR3 protein holds the most common genes and DNA from its merged rows. The V and J calls follow TCRdb's processing rather than the paper's. The sample contains fewer than 800,000 distinct CDR3 sequences, roughly 50% of them found a single time. The top ten clones comprise under 35% of the sample.

The germline V gene (reference sequence) gives CDR1 as DFQATT and CDR2 as SNEGSKA. V loses 6 bases at its end and J loses 9 bases; junction bases beyond the gene matches: 13. Including the terminal cysteine and phenylalanine, the CDR3 comprises 15 residues. The DNA shown is the 45-base CDR3, in frame from base 1. This TCR derives from a woman aged 55-69 years in good health. This chain joins TRBV20-1 to TRBJ2-3, with 12 bases matching TRBD2. Sequencing was performed on blood. The DNA is TGCAGTGCGTACGCTAGCGGGAGGGCCAAAGGGACGCAGTATTTT. This is translated as CSAYASGRAKGTQYF.